The 8 T cell receptor beta chains given below trace back to one sample, sequenced in a study of naive and memory T cell subsets. The beta constant-region primer was an equimolar mix of two oligonucleotides covering TRBC1 and TRBC2. TCRdb redid the calling of the UMI-ligation and nested PCR reads with MiXCR, one entry per CDR3 protein. The sample includes 150,000 or so distinct CDR3 sequences, approximately 17% seen only once; the top ten take about 0.13%. Sequencing used naive CD4+ T cells from blood. The source is a human donor in good health.

This rearrangement joins TRBV6-6 to TRBJ1-1, with TRBD1 as a possible D gene (6 bases). Trimming left V 5 bases short and J 4 bases short, with 14 bases between. Germline CDR1 and CDR2: MNHNY and SVGAGI (reference sequence). The CDR3 consists of 14 residues. CDR3 amino acids: CASSRLSDSTEAFF. The CDR3 nucleotides read TGTGCCAGCAGTCGTCTCTCGGACAGCACTGAAGCTTTCTTT.

The CDR3 loop is CASSQREDGEQYF. DNA of the CDR3: TGTGCCAGCAGCCAACGGGAAGACGGGGAGCAGTACTTC. The V call is TRBV3-1, the J call TRBJ2-7, with a tentative D call TRBD2 (5 bases). V lost 2 bases to trimming and J lost 7 bases, with 12 bases between them. Germline V gives CDR1 LGHDT, CDR2 YNNKEL (reference sequence). The CDR3 totals 13 residues.

This chain connects TRBV3-1 to TRBJ1-4; D possibly corresponds to TRBD1 (6 bases). V was cut by 8 bases and J by 4 bases, with 8 bases left in between. Germline CDR1 reads LGHDT; CDR2 reads YNNKEL (reference sequence). CDR3 length equals 12 residues. The CDR3 bases are TGTGCCAGCGGACAGAATAATGAAAAACTGTTTTTT. This codes for CASGQNNEKLFF.

The CDR3: CASGGLAGAVETQYF. CDR3 DNA: TGTGCCAGCGGGGGACTAGCGGGTGCAGTGGAGACCCAGTACTTC. The chain uses TRBV12-3 or TRBV12-4 and TRBJ2-5; 12 bases are shared with TRBD2. The CDR3 spans 15 residues. V lost 8 bases to trimming and J lost 5 bases; unmatched junction nucleotides: 9.

CDR3 protein: CSATPLAGKMSSYNEQFF. The CDR3, as DNA: TGCAGTGCTACCCCCTTGGCGGGAAAAATGAGCTCCTACAATGAGCAGTTCTTC. This sequence joins TRBV20-1 and TRBJ2-1; maybe TRBD2 (6 bases). This CDR3 has 18 residues. Germline V gene sequence: CDR1 DFQATT, CDR2 SNEGSKA (reference sequence). Trimming took 4 bases from V and 0 from J, leaving 22 bases between them.

This clonotype was counted a few times. DNA of the CDR3: TGTGCCAGCAGCCAAGGAGAGGGAGGTTCCTGGTTGGATACGCAGTATTTT. Its translation is CASSQGEGGSWLDTQYF. The rearrangement joins TRBV7-2 to TRBJ2-3, with D possibly matching TRBD2 (6 bases). V lost 5 bases, J lost 6 bases, and 24 bases lay in between. The CDR3 runs to 17 residues. Germline loops: CDR1 SGHTA, CDR2 FQGNSA.

The chain employs TRBV25-1 and TRBJ1-1; TRBD1 agrees at 8 bases. This CDR3 region has 14 residues. Germline CDR1 and CDR2: MGHDK and SYGVNS. Trimming at V came to 2 bases and at J to 4 bases, leaving 3 bases not matched to a gene. The CDR3 loop reads CASSERRGPTEAFF. The CDR3 DNA sequence: TGTGCCAGCAGTGAACGCAGGGGGCCCACTGAAGCTTTCTTT.

This clonotype came up a few times. The V call is TRBV4-1, the J call TRBJ2-3; maybe TRBD2 (5 bases). V was clipped by 11 bases and J by 0 bases, with 6 bases between them. Per the germline V gene, CDR1 is MGHRA and CDR2 is YSYEKL. The CDR3 length is 11 residues. The CDR3 DNA sequence: TGCGCCTGCGGGAGCACAGATACGCAGTATTTT. The encoded protein is CACGSTDTQYF.